This TCR beta chain was recorded in a study of radiation and T cells in renal cell carcinoma. Study as a whole: Nephrectomy followed 15 Gy stereotactic body radiation by 4 weeks.

CDR3 size: 12 residues. CDR1 GTSNPN and CDR2 SVGIG come from the germline V gene (reference sequence). The germline V and J ends were trimmed by 3 bases and 8 bases, with 13 bases remaining between them. Time point here: baseline pretreatment blood. Treatment specified: 15 Gy SBRT to primary tumor, nephrectomy 4 weeks later. Libraries were prepared by immunoSEQ multiplex PCR; TCRdb keeps only in-frame clonotypes and omits some of them. This table has 90,000 to 100,000 clones, around nine tenths appearing once. V is TRBV30 and J is TRBJ1-2, with D possibly matching TRBD1 (5 bases). This receptor was taken from a man between 50 and 59 years old with renal cell carcinoma. The specimen comprised blood, sampled from a patient whose treatment included radiotherapy and nephrectomy. The CDR3 spells CAWRIPRDGYTF. The CDR3 nucleotides read TGTGCCTGGAGAATTCCAAGGGACGGCTACACCTTC.